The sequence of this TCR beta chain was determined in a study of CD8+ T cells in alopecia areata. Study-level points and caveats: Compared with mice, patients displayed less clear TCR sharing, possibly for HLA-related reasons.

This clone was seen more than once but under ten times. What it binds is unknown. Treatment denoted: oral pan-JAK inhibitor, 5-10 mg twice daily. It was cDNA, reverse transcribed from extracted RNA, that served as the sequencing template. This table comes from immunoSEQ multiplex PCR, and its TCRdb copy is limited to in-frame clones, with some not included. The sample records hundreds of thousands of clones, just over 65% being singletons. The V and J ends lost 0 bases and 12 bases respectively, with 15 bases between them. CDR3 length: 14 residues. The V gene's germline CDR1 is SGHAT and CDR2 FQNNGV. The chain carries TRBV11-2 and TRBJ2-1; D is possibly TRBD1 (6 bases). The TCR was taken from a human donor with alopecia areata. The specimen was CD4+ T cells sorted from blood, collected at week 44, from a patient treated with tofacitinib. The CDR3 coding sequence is TGTGCCAGCAGCTTAGAAATACAGGGAAGGGTGCAGTTCTTC. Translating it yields CASSLEIQGRVQFF.